Sequencing of this T cell receptor (beta chain) was carried out in a study of human T cells and chemical hapten exposure. Study overall: Sensitization was performed using 2% DPC on an approximately 2 cm by approximately 2 cm upper inner arm skin site.

The sample holds a few counts of this clonotype. TCRdb independently ran MiXCR on the RACE reads; one entry per CDR3 protein. The sample holds around 340,000 distinct CDR3 sequences, roughly 6.9% seen once. Time point noted: patch test 1, 2 weeks after DPC sensitization. Sample treatment: therapeutic diphenylcyclopropenone sensitization with weekly scalp DPC. Alopecia patients between 18 and 70 years old and suitable for DPC were used as donors. Germline V gene lookup returns CDR1 LGHNA and CDR2 YNFKEQ. The CDR3 has 13 residues. V lost 1 base to trimming and J lost 2 bases, with 3 bases between them. The material was whole blood, obtained in connection with sensitization to the hapten diphenylcyclopropenone (DPC). The receptor was derived from a woman aged 18-30 years with alopecia areata. Some clones in this sample may be carry-over from other donors' samples. The chain is built from TRBV4-2 and TRBJ1-5, with D unresolved. The CDR3 coding sequence is TGTGCCAGCAGCCAAGCACGCAATCAGCCCCAGCATTTT. Translated: CASSQARNQPQHF.